What follows is one T cell receptor beta chain and its context. Its specificity is unknown. These data come from a study of cytomegalovirus exposure and HLA in healthy donors. Study as a whole: Among the roughly 400 genotyped donors, less than 85% were placed in the Caucasian-associated ancestry cluster. Overall study results and limits: Presence/absence analyses supposed approximately even sequencing depth among donors. Sequencing likely generated an artifact that appeared as a cluster of highly shared sequence variants.

Between the trimmed V and J ends, which lost 4 bases and 2 bases, there was a span of 15 bases. The CDR3 consists of 15 residues. Germline V gene lookup returns CDR1 SEHNR and CDR2 FQNEAQ (reference sequence). The PCR contained 60 Vbeta and 13 Jbeta primers. Here immunoSEQ multiplex PCR was the method, and the copy in TCRdb shows in-frame clones only, minus some. The sample gives roughly 120,000 clones, 80% to 85% of which show up once; 1% is in the top ten. Input material: PBMCs. The chain joins TRBV7-9 to TRBJ2-7, with no clear D. This clonotype was sampled from a human donor in good health. CDR3 region: CASSSGSRTPYEQYF. The CDR3 DNA sequence: TGTGCCAGCAGCTCAGGCAGTCGCACTCCCTACGAGCAGTACTTC.